This is a list of T cell receptor beta chains from one sample in a study of regulatory T cells in long-lasting Graves disease. TCRdb reprocessed the multiplex PCR reads with MiXCR, giving one entry per CDR3 protein. In the table there are roughly 420,000 distinct CDR3 sequences, roughly a sixth of which are singletons. The sample in question was peripheral blood mononuclear cells (PBMCs), obtained at new diagnosis, from a patient treated with antithyroid drugs. The receptors originated from a female donor with Graves disease. Both conserved end residues are part of each CDR3. Fields, in order: V gene, CDR3 length, clone size, D gene, J gene, CDR3 DNA, CDR3 protein. D genes are given only for firm matches. Not every row has a clone size; where given, it reads once, few, many or a size class.

TRBV6-1	13	few	NA	TRBJ1-2	TGTGCCAGCAGACGGACGTCCAACTATGGCTACACCTTC	CASRRTSNYGYTF
TRBV13	19	NA	TRBD1	TRBJ2-3	TGTGCCAGCAGCTTAAGAGGACAGGGGCCATCTTGGGCCACAGATACGCAGTATTTT	CASSLRGQGPSWATDTQYF
TRBV10-3	15	few	TRBD2	TRBJ2-1	TGTGCCATCAGGCGGGAGGGCCTCTTTAACAATGAGCAGTTCTTC	CAIRREGLFNNEQFF
TRBV28	13	NA	TRBD2	TRBJ2-1	TGTGCCAGCAGTTCCAGAAAAGGGACTAGGGGGTTCTTC	CASSSRKGTRGFF
TRBV20-1	14	many	NA	TRBJ2-7	TGCAGTGCTAGAGGCCCAGGGGACCCCTACGAGCAGTACTTC	CSARGPGDPYEQYF
TRBV27	16	few	TRBD1	TRBJ2-3	TGTGCCAGCAGTTTATTGGGACAGAGAAACACAGATACGCAGTATTTT	CASSLLGQRNTDTQYF
TRBV6-5	16	many	NA	TRBJ1-1	TGTGCCAGCAGTTGGTCGCCGGGAACCTCTAACGCTGAAGCTTTCTTT	CASSWSPGTSNAEAFF
TRBV7-2	11	NA	NA	TRBJ1-1	TGTGCCAGCAGAGGGGACTGTGAAGCTTTCTTT	CASRGDCEAFF
TRBV7-9	13	NA	NA	TRBJ1-2	TGTGCCAGCTTGGGGGGCCTGAGCTATGGCTACACCTTC	CASLGGLSYGYTF
TRBV6-2/TRBV6-3	15	many	TRBD1	TRBJ1-5	TGTGCCAGCAGCCCGACAGGGGGAGGCAATCAGCCCCAGCATTTT	CASSPTGGGNQPQHF
TRBV5-1	16	many	TRBD1	TRBJ1-2	TGCGCCAGCAGCCGAGGGACAGGGGAAGGAAACTATGGCTACACCTTC	CASSRGTGEGNYGYTF
TRBV27	16	NA	TRBD1	TRBJ2-5	TGTGCCAGCGACCCGACAGGGGATAGGCCAAAAGAGACCCAGTACTTC	CASDPTGDRPKETQYF
TRBV7-2	16	many	TRBD1	TRBJ2-7	TGTGCCAGCAGGGAATCCGGGACAGTCAACTCCTACGAGCAGTACTTC	CASRESGTVNSYEQYF
TRBV6-5	17	many	NA	TRBJ2-1	TGTGCCAGCAGTTACCGGGGACCCCTCCAGCTATACAATGAGCAGTTCTTC	CASSYRGPLQLYNEQFF
TRBV12-3/TRBV12-4	16	many	TRBD1	TRBJ1-1	TGTGCCAGCAGCCGAACCCCTGGGACAGGGGGCACTGAAGCTTTCTTT	CASSRTPGTGGTEAFF
TRBV2	11	many	NA	TRBJ1-2	TGTGCCAGCGTCGAGCAGGATGGCTACACCTTC	CASVEQDGYTF
TRBV12-5	12	many	NA	TRBJ1-5	TGTGCTAGTCTGGGGGGTATGCAGCCCCAGCATTTT	CASLGGMQPQHF
TRBV5-5	15	many	NA	TRBJ2-1	TGTGCCAGCAGCTTGGCAGCGGGCAATTACAATGAGCAGTTCTTC	CASSLAAGNYNEQFF
TRBV20-1	13	once	NA	TRBJ1-5	TGCAGTGCTAGGCAGTTTAGCAATCAGCCCCAGCATTTT	CSARQFSNQPQHF
TRBV6-2/TRBV6-3	13	few	NA	TRBJ2-5	TGTGCCAGCAGTACCGGGACATTGGAGACCCAGTACTTC	CASSTGTLETQYF